The T cell receptor beta chain under discussion was sequenced for a study of vaccination effects on CD4 cells after COVID-19. Findings and caveats of the study: Clones induced by infection and by vaccine showed marked clonal contraction late after vaccination.

This clone was recorded a few times. As yet, its antigen is unknown. The protocol was immunoSEQ multiplex PCR, while the TCRdb copy is restricted to in-frame clones and leaves out a portion. The profile shows around 79,000 clones, roughly 79% of them singletons. Using viral peptide pools, the ViraFEST assay grew out antigen-specific CD4+ T cells prior to sequencing. Subsequent to a culture period of approximately 11 days, CD4+ T cells were isolated. Nucleocapsid antibodies were negative in the vaccine recipients, who had never had SARS-CoV-2 infection. Wells containing over 1.5 million PBMC each were cultured with roughly 10 IU/ml IL-2 and approximately 10 ug/ml peptides. IL-2 medium was substituted for half the medium on days 3 and 7. The CDR3 totals 15 residues. Trimming pared 1 base from V and 6 bases from J, leaving 13 bases between. Germline V gene data show CDR1 as SGHTA and CDR2 as FQGTGA.

V is TRBV7-3 and J is TRBJ2-1, with a tentative D call TRBD2 (7 bases). The source material was CD4+ T cells from PBMCs cultured with SARS-CoV-2 spike peptides, sampled before COVID-19 vaccination. This receptor was identified in a human donor who received a COVID-19 vaccine. CDR3 in amino acids: CASSLIGGAPNEQFF. Written as DNA, the CDR3 is TGTGCCAGCAGCTTAATAGGGGGGGCGCCCAATGAGCAGTTCTTC.